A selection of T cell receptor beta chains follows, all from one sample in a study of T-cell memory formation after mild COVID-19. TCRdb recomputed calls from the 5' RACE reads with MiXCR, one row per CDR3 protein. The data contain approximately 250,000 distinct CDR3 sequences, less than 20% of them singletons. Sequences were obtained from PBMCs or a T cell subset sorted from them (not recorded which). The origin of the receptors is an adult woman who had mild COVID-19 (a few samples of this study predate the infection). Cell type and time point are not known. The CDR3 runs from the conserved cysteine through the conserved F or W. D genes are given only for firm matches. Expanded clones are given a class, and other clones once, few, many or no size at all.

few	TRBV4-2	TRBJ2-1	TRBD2	TGTGCCAGCAGCCTGGATCGGACTAGCGGTTACAATGAGCAGTTCTTC	CASSLDRTSGYNEQFF
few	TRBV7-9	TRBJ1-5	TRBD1	TGTGCCAGCAGCCCCGGACAGGGCCCCGGGGGATATAGCAATCAGCCCCAGCATTTT	CASSPGQGPGGYSNQPQHF
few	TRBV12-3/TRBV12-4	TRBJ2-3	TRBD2	TGTGCCAGCAGTTTAGGACTAGCGGGGCCCGGGGTAGATACGCAGTATTTT	CASSLGLAGPGVDTQYF
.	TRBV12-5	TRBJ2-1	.	TGTGCTAGTGGTTTGGTACGCGGCAGCTCCTACAATGAGCAGTTCTTC	CASGLVRGSSYNEQFF
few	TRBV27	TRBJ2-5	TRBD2	TGTGCCAGCAGTAAGCGGGAGGGGAAGACCCAGTACTTC	CASSKREGKTQYF
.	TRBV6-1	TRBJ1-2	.	TGTGCCACCACTCCGGACGGAGGGCCCTATGGCTACACCTTC	CATTPDGGPYGYTF
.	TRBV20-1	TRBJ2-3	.	TGCAGTGCTGTTCCAGATGGGTACACAGATACGCAGTATTTT	CSAVPDGYTDTQYF
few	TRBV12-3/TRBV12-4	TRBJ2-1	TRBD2	TGTGCCAGCAGTTTGACTAGCGGGTATTACAATGAGCAGTTCTTC	CASSLTSGYYNEQFF
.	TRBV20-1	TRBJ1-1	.	TGCAGTGCCCATCTCTTGGGGACACCTGAAGCTTTCTTT	CSAHLLGTPEAFF
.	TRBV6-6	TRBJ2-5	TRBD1	TGTGCCAGCAGTTCGCAGGGGGCTGGAGAGACCCAGTACTTC	CASSSQGAGETQYF
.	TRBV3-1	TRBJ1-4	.	TGTGCCAGCAGCCTCCTTTCAGGGGAACGTGAAAAACTGTTTTTT	CASSLLSGEREKLFF
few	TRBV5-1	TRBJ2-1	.	TGCGCCAGCAGCTTAGGACAGAATTACAATGAGCAGTTCTTC	CASSLGQNYNEQFF
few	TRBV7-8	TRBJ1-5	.	TGTGCCAGCAAACCCACAGGGAATAGCAATCAGCCCCAGCATTTT	CASKPTGNSNQPQHF
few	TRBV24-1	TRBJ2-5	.	TGTGCCACCAGTGATTTGGGCCCTCGGGGGCGAGAGACCCAGTACTTC	CATSDLGPRGRETQYF
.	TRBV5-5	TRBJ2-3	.	TGTGCCAGCAGCGAACAGGGACCAGATACGCAGTATTTT	CASSEQGPDTQYF
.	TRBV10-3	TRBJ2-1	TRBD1	TGTGCCACTCAGCCGGGGACAGGGGGAGTAAATGAGCAGTTCTTC	CATQPGTGGVNEQFF
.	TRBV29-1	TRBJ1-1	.	TGCAGCGTCACGAGAGGAGACTGGGGTGAAGCTTTCTTT	CSVTRGDWGEAFF
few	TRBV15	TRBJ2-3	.	TGTGCCACCAGCAGAGTTGACAGAAGCACAGATACGCAGTATTTT	CATSRVDRSTDTQYF
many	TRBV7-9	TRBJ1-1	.	TGTGCCAGCAGCCCACCGGGACCTGGCGCTGAAGCTTTCTTT	CASSPPGPGAEAFF
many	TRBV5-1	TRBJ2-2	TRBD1	TGCGCCAGCAGCCTGGGACAGGGGGCGAACACCGGGGAGCTGTTTTTT	CASSLGQGANTGELFF
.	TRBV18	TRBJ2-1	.	TGTGCCAGCTCACCGAGGGGTTATGAGCAGTTCTTC	CASSPRGYEQFF
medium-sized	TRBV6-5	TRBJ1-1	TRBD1	TGTGCCAGCAGATACCAGGGGGGGACTGAAGCTTTCTTT	CASRYQGGTEAFF
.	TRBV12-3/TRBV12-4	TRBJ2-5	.	TGTGCCAGCAGTTTCCGCAAGGGAGTTCGAGGAGGCCAGTACTTC	CASSFRKGVRGGQYF
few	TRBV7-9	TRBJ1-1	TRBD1	TGTGCCAGCAGCCGAGGGGGCCCCGTAGAAGCTTTCTTT	CASSRGGPVEAFF
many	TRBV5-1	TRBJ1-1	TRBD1	TGCGCCAGCAGCTTCCAGGGGGCTTTGCTGAACACTGAAGCTTTCTTT	CASSFQGALLNTEAFF
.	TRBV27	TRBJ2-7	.	TGTGCCAGCAGTTTATTTGGAGGACAGCCCTACGAGCAGTACTTC	CASSLFGGQPYEQYF